These 19 T cell receptor beta chains originate from one sample sequenced in a study of human T cells and chemical hapten exposure. Time point reported: patch test 1, 2 weeks after DPC sensitization. Treatment denoted: therapeutic diphenylcyclopropenone sensitization with weekly scalp DPC. A single record per CDR3 protein comes from TCRdb applying MiXCR to the RACE reads. This sample carries roughly 180,000 distinct CDR3 sequences, about 14% of them seen once, and the ten largest clones take less than 2%. This specimen consisted of whole blood, obtained in connection with sensitization to the hapten diphenylcyclopropenone (DPC). These receptors all come from a woman aged 25 to 39 with alopecia areata. Some clones in this sample may be carry-over from other donors' samples.

The chain employs TRBV10-3 and TRBJ2-1, with TRBD1 matching 8 bases. This CDR3 comprises 16 residues. Germline CDR1 ENHRY, CDR2 SYGVKD. V shed 1 base and J 5 bases; nucleotides not matched to a gene: 7. In nucleotides, the CDR3 is TGTGCCATCAGTGAGTACACCGGACAGGGAAACAATGAGCAGTTCTTC. Residues: CAISEYTGQGNNEQFF.

This clonotype was counted only a few times. The chain employs TRBV12-3 or TRBV12-4 and TRBJ1-2; 8 bases line up with TRBD1. The CDR3 runs to 14 residues. V lost 5 bases to trimming and J lost 4 bases; unmatched junction nucleotides: 6. The CDR3 is CASSPDGTGYGYTF. The DNA of the CDR3 is TGTGCCAGCAGTCCGGACGGGACAGGCTATGGCTACACCTTC.

This clonotype was observed many times. Relative to the germline gene, one junction end is altered; a read error may explain this. V and J are TRBV29-1 and TRBJ2-7; 9 bases align to TRBD2. Germline V gene lookup returns CDR1 SQVTM and CDR2 ANQGSEA. This CDR3 comprises 12 residues. The CDR3 protein is CSALTISSGRVF. The CDR3 DNA sequence: TGCAGCGCCTTGACCATTAGTAGCGGGAGAGTATTC.

There are a few counts of this clonotype. The V call is TRBV6-5, the J call TRBJ2-6, with D perhaps TRBD2 (6 bases). The CDR3 is 16 amino acids. Germline V gives CDR1 MNHEY, CDR2 SVGAGI. The ends were cut back, 6 bases at V and 0 bases at J, with 12 bases in the middle. The CDR3 region has the DNA TGTGCCAGCAGCGCTCGGAGGGGCTCTGGGGCCAACGTCCTGACTTTC. It specifies CASSARRGSGANVLTF.

Ten or more counts support this clonotype. V gene TRBV11-3 combines with J gene TRBJ2-3; 14 bases are a match to TRBD2. Germline CDR1 and CDR2: SGHNT and YENEEA. The CDR3 contains 16 residues. Trimming at V came to 4 bases and at J to 6 bases, leaving 6 bases not matched to a gene. As DNA, the CDR3 is TGTGCCAGCAGCTCTGGGACTAGCGGGAGTCGGGATACGCAGTATTTT. Translating it yields CASSSGTSGSRDTQYF.

This clonotype has a handful of counts. This chain links TRBV11-2 with TRBJ2-1, with no clear D. Deletions cut 3 bases from V and 4 bases from J, with 7 bases between. CDR1 and CDR2 (germline): SGHAT, FQNNGV. This CDR3 comprises 13 residues. For the CDR3, the DNA is TGTGCCAGCAGCTTTGTCAGATACAATGAGCAGTTCTTC. Translated: CASSFVRYNEQFF.

This clonotype was observed at least ten times. This chain uses TRBV6-2 or TRBV6-3 with TRBJ1-5; no reliable D call. Germline-derived CDR1 and CDR2 are MNHEY and SVGEGT. This CDR3 has 15 amino acids. V was cut by 6 bases and J by 2 bases, with 14 bases left in between. The CDR3 sequence: CASRNNVNGNQPQHF. For the CDR3, the DNA is TGTGCCAGCAGAAATAACGTAAACGGCAATCAGCCCCAGCATTTT.

This clonotype was counted ten times or more. The rearrangement links TRBV7-9 to TRBJ1-1, with a tentative D call TRBD1 (6 bases). V was trimmed by 4 bases and J by 4 bases, leaving 10 bases between them. Germline V CDR1 and CDR2: SEHNR, FQNEAQ (reference sequence). This CDR3 is built from 13 residues. Here the CDR3 reads CASSSEQGTEAFF. CDR3 bases: TGTGCCAGCAGCTCGGAACAGGGCACTGAAGCTTTCTTT.

The chain couples TRBV12-3 or TRBV12-4 to TRBJ2-7; 8 positions match TRBD2. The V gene end was trimmed by 5 bases and the J gene end by 1 base; junction bases not matched to a gene: 4. The CDR3 is 14 amino acids. The CDR3 bases are TGTGCCAGCAGTGGGGGACTAGGTTCCTACGAGCAGTACTTC. Protein: CASSGGLGSYEQYF.

In this sample, this clonotype turned up many times. V and J are TRBV2 and TRBJ1-1; D is perhaps TRBD1 (6 bases). Germline V gene sequence: CDR1 SNHLY, CDR2 FYNNEI. CDR3 length: 12 residues. The V end lost 7 bases, the J end lost 6 bases, and 12 bases lay between the germline ends. The CDR3 DNA reads TGTGCCAGCACCAGGACAGCTTCTGAAGCTTTCTTT. It is translated as CASTRTASEAFF.

The sample holds a few counts of this clonotype. The chain uses TRBV20-1 and TRBJ1-5; D ambiguous. Trimming cost V 1 base and J 3 bases, with 13 bases left between them. CDR3 length: 15 amino acids. Germline CDR1 and CDR2: DFQATT and SNEGSKA (reference sequence). This CDR3 is CSARGPDKFNQPQHF. DNA of the CDR3: TGCAGTGCTAGAGGGCCAGACAAATTCAATCAGCCCCAGCATTTT.

The chain combines TRBV7-2 with TRBJ2-1; D is unclear. CDR1 SGHTA and CDR2 FQGNSA come from the germline V gene. The CDR3 totals 13 residues. Between the trimmed V and J ends, which lost 5 bases and 7 bases, there was a span of 12 bases. The chain's CDR3 is CASSLVGWNEQFF. CDR3 sequence (DNA): TGTGCCAGCAGCCTGGTAGGGTGGAATGAGCAGTTCTTC.

The chain uses TRBV7-2 and TRBJ2-7; 9 nucleotides align to TRBD2. V shed 2 bases, J shed 5 bases, and the junction held 13 bases outside the gene matches. The CDR3 contains 17 residues. Per germline, CDR1 SGHTA and CDR2 FQGNSA. The DNA for the CDR3 is TGTGCCAGCAGCTTAAGTTCGGGCCTAGCGGGGATCGACGAGCAGTACTTC. Its protein is CASSLSSGLAGIDEQYF.

This clonotype was detected ten times or more. This chain connects TRBV25-1 to TRBJ1-3, with D possibly TRBD1 on 5 matching bases. Per the germline V gene, CDR1 is MGHDK and CDR2 is SYGVNS. Deletions cut 5 bases from V and 2 bases from J, with 10 bases between. The CDR3 contains 14 residues. The chain's CDR3 is CASSSLGAGNTIYF. The CDR3, as DNA: TGTGCCAGCAGTTCCCTAGGGGCTGGAAACACCATATATTTT.

This clonotype was counted only a few times. The V call is TRBV3-1, the J call TRBJ1-2; the match to TRBD1 covers 7 bases. V lost 0 bases to trimming and J lost 4 bases; unmatched junction nucleotides: 8. The CDR3 is made up of 16 amino acids. CDR1 and CDR2 (germline): LGHDT, YNNKEL (reference sequence). The CDR3 is CASSQDLVTGSYGYTF. The DNA of the CDR3 is TGTGCCAGCAGCCAAGATCTTGTGACAGGGTCCTATGGCTACACCTTC.

In this sample, this clonotype turned up a few times. This sequence joins TRBV7-2 and TRBJ1-1; D is perhaps TRBD1 (5 bases). CDR1 and CDR2 from the germline V gene are SGHTA and FQGNSA. The CDR3 has 16 residues. Trimming cost V 0 bases and J 2 bases, with 13 bases left between them. In DNA, the CDR3 is TGTGCCAGCAGCTTAGCGGTGACAGCCAAAAACACTGAAGCTTTCTTT. Its protein is CASSLAVTAKNTEAFF.

This clonotype turned up a few times. The rearrangement links TRBV5-1 to TRBJ2-2; 8 bases line up with TRBD2. Trimming at V came to 3 bases and at J to 4 bases, leaving 8 bases not matched to a gene. Per germline, CDR1 SGHRS and CDR2 YFSETQ. The CDR3 spans 16 residues. CDR3 sequence (DNA): TGCGCCAGCAGCTCGACAGCGGGAGTCCCCACCGGGGAGCTGTTTTTT. Amino acids: CASSSTAGVPTGELFF. The full variable domain, completed using reference TRBV5-1 and TRBJ2-2, is KAGVTQTPRYLIKTRGQQVTLSCSPISGHRSVSWYQQTPGQGLQFLFEYFSETQRNKGNFPGRFSGRQFSNSRSEMNVSTLELGDSALYLCASSSTAGVPTGELFFGEGSRLTVL.

The chain combines TRBV29-1 with TRBJ2-5, with D perhaps given as TRBD1 or TRBD2 (5 bases each). The germline V and J ends were trimmed by 5 bases and 4 bases, with 8 bases remaining between them. The CDR3 is 11 residues long. Germline V CDR1 and CDR2: SQVTM, ANQGSEA. The chain's CDR3 is CSVTGGETQYF. The CDR3 DNA is TGCAGCGTTACTGGGGGAGAGACCCAGTACTTC.

The table lists this clonotype with a few counts. The CDR3 protein is CAISALTSYEQYF. The CDR3 coding sequence is TGTGCCATCAGTGCTTTGACTAGCTACGAGCAGTACTTC. J is TRBJ2-7 and V is TRBV10-3; the D gene is possibly TRBD2 (6 bases). V was shortened by 4 bases and J by 3 bases, with 10 bases between the two germline ends. Germline CDR1 is ENHRY and CDR2 is SYGVKD. This CDR3 is built from 13 residues.